The 22 T cell receptor beta chains below come from one sample, sequenced in a study of cytomegalovirus exposure and HLA in healthy donors. PCR was performed using 60 Vbeta and 13 Jbeta primers. The data were produced by immunoSEQ multiplex PCR, yet TCRdb's version contains in-frame clones alone and is incomplete. The profile shows hundreds of thousands of clones, more than 75% of them singletons. Material for sequencing was PBMCs. These TCRs come from a girl aged 2-10 years in good health and CMV-seronegative.

The count of this clone is one. The genes are TRBV6-1 and TRBJ1-6; 7 bases map to TRBD1. Germline values: CDR1 MNHNS, CDR2 SASEGT. Trimming cost V 7 bases and J 4 bases; bases outside gene matches: 4. The CDR3 totals 14 residues. The CDR3 DNA follows: TGTGCCAGCAACCGCAGGGGGTATAATTCACCCCTCCACTTT. Translating gives CASNRRGYNSPLHF.

The chain is built from TRBV1 and TRBJ2-6; the table assigns TRBD2, which was not confirmed against the DNA. TRBV1 is a known pseudogene. The CDR3 runs 19 residues. This chain's CDR3 is CTSSQRRLAGGPGANVLTF. The CDR3 bases are TGCACCAGCAGCCAAAGAAGACTAGCGGGGGGGCCTGGGGCCAACGTCCTGACTTTC.

A single count supports this clone. V and J are TRBV12-5 and TRBJ2-2; a weak D match, TRBD2 (5 bases). CDR1 is LGHNT, CDR2 FRNRAP, per germline. Trimming shortened V by 5 bases and J by 5 bases, and 9 bases separated the two germline ends. The length of the CDR3 is 13 residues. CDR3 DNA sequence: TGTGCTAGTGGTCCGTCGGGAACCGGGGAGCTGTTTTTT. Protein sequence: CASGPSGTGELFF.

The genes are TRBV6-1 and TRBJ2-1; 12 bases align to TRBD2. The CDR3 extends over 15 amino acids. CDR1 MNHNS and CDR2 SASEGT come from the germline V gene. V was pared by 2 bases and J by 5 bases, with 1 base of the junction left unmatched. The CDR3 is CASSEWTSGNNEQFF. The CDR3 nucleotides read TGTGCCAGCAGTGAATGGACTAGCGGGAACAATGAGCAGTTCTTC.

There are a few counts of this clone. V gene TRBV6-1 combines with J gene TRBJ1-1; D gene uncertain. Germline CDR1 and CDR2: MNHNS and SASEGT. Deletions cut 1 base from V and 1 base from J, with 4 bases between. The CDR3 spans 13 residues. This CDR3 reads CASSEGQNTEAFF. DNA for the CDR3: TGTGCCAGCAGTGAAGGACAGAACACTGAAGCTTTCTTT.

This clone was seen once. This chain links TRBV29-1 with TRBJ2-5; 7 nucleotides agree with TRBD1. The better agreement between TRBJ2-7 and the DNA end casts doubt on the J call. This CDR3 has 11 residues. Germline V gives CDR1 SQVTM, CDR2 ANQGSEA. CDR3: CSGSRDSEQYF. DNA for the CDR3: TGCAGCGGGTCCCGGGACAGCGAGCAGTACTTC.

This clone is a singleton in its sample. This rearrangement joins TRBV5-8 to TRBJ1-5; D is possibly TRBD1 (5 bases). V was pared by 1 base and J by 3 bases, with 17 bases between. This CDR3 spans 17 amino acids. Germline V lookup: CDR1 SGHTS, CDR2 YDEGEE. CDR3 region: CASSLFPGGGFNQPQHF. CDR3 DNA sequence: TGTGCCAGCAGCTTGTTCCCGGGGGGAGGGTTCAATCAGCCCCAGCATTTT.

This clone came up a few times. The V call is TRBV11-2, the J call TRBJ1-3; no clear D. The CDR3 is made up of 15 amino acids. Trimming cost V 5 bases and J 4 bases, with 15 bases left between them. Germline CDR1 is SGHAT and CDR2 is FQNNGV. The CDR3 spells CASSNQAGGGNTIYF. The CDR3 DNA follows: TGTGCCAGCAGCAACCAGGCAGGTGGGGGAAACACCATATATTTT.

This clone has just a few counts. J is TRBJ2-1 and V is TRBV7-7, with TRBD2 matching 10 bases. Trimming removed 2 bases from V and 4 bases from J; junction bases left unmatched: 5. Germline V gives CDR1 SSHAT, CDR2 FNYEAQ (reference sequence). The CDR3 length is 16 residues. CDR3 DNA sequence: TGTGCCAGCAGCTTACGTACTAGCGGGGATTACAATGAGCAGTTCTTC. As protein: CASSLRTSGDYNEQFF.

The chain couples TRBV2 to TRBJ2-1; 8 bases agree with TRBD2. The CDR3 extends over 13 amino acids. Trimming removed 5 bases from V and 8 bases from J; junction bases left unmatched: 5. Germline loops: CDR1 SNHLY, CDR2 FYNNEI. CDR3 coding DNA: TGTGCCAGCAGTTCCGGGACTAGTTATGAGCAGTTCTTC. Amino acid sequence: CASSSGTSYEQFF. Complete variable domain (other parts from reference TRBV2 and TRBJ2-1): EPEVTQTPSHQVTQMGQEVILRCVPISNHLYFYWYRQILGQKVEFLVSFYNNEISEKSEIFDDQFSVERPDGSNFTLKIRSTKLEDSAMYFCASSSGTSYEQFFGPGTRLTVL.

There are a few counts of this clone. The V and J genes are TRBV5-6 and TRBJ2-6, with 9 bases aligning to TRBD1. This CDR3 region has 18 residues. Germline CDR1 reads SGHDT; CDR2 reads YYEEEE. The ends lost 3 bases at V and 3 bases at J; junction bases unmatched: 10. The CDR3 DNA follows: TGTGCCAGCAGCTCGCCGGGACAGGGTAGGGATGGGGCCAACGTCCTGACTTTC. Amino acids: CASSSPGQGRDGANVLTF.

This chain joins TRBV7-9 and TRBJ1-2, with TRBD1 as a possible D gene (5 bases). Deletions cut 2 bases from V and 3 bases from J, with 16 bases between. Germline CDR1 and CDR2: SEHNR and FQNEAQ (reference sequence). The CDR3 has 16 residues. This chain's CDR3 is CASSLKRGGVHYGYTF. The CDR3 nucleotides are TGTGCCAGCAGCTTAAAGAGGGGCGGGGTTCACTATGGCTACACCTTC. The variable domain in full, completed from reference TRBV7-9 and TRBJ1-2, reads DTGVSQNPRHKITKRGQNVTFRCDPISEHNRLYWYRQTLGQGPEFLTYFQNEAQLEKSRLLSDRFSAERPKGSFSTLEIQRTEQGDSAMYLCASSLKRGGVHYGYTFGSGTRLTVV.

The rearrangement links TRBV5-6 to TRBJ2-1, with D possibly being TRBD2 (5 bases). With 4 bases removed from V and 4 bases from J, the gap between germline ends came to 18 bases. Germline V gene data show CDR1 as SGHDT and CDR2 as YYEEEE. CDR3 length: 16 amino acids. The CDR3 spells CASSHETRIFYNEQFF. The DNA of the CDR3 is TGTGCCAGCAGCCATGAAACTAGGATATTTTACAATGAGCAGTTCTTC.

CDR3 residues: CSAHYRARQFF. CDR3 DNA: TGCAGTGCCCACTACAGGGCCAGGCAGTTCTTC. This chain uses TRBV20-1 with TRBJ2-1, with D perhaps TRBD1 (6 bases). Germline lookup yields CDR1 DFQATT and CDR2 SNEGSKA (reference sequence). The CDR3 contains 11 residues. Trimming pared 6 bases from V and 12 bases from J, leaving 15 bases between.

J is TRBJ1-2 and V is TRBV29-1; TRBD1 is a possible D gene (5 bases). V was shortened by 6 bases and J by 4 bases, with 18 bases between the two germline ends. Germline lookup yields CDR1 SQVTM and CDR2 ANQGSEA. This CDR3 is 14 amino acids long. CDR3 amino acids: CSVVLTGQSYGYTF. CDR3 sequence (DNA): TGCAGCGTCGTTCTGACTGGACAAAGCTATGGCTACACCTTC. Using reference TRBV29-1 and TRBJ1-2 for the parts outside the CDR3, the full variable domain is SAVISQKPSRDICQRGTSLTIQCQVDSQVTMMFWYRQQPGQSLTLIATANQGSEATYESGFVIDKFPISRPNLTFSTLTVSNMSPEDSSIYLCSVVLTGQSYGYTFGSGTRLTVV.

Points on this clone: The same CDR3 can be traced to other DNA sequences in this sample. J is TRBJ2-2 and V is TRBV5-1; D may be TRBD1 (6 bases). Germline CDR1 is SGHRS and CDR2 is YFSETQ. The CDR3 length is 14 residues. V was shortened by 4 bases and J by 4 bases, with 11 bases between the two germline ends. The CDR3 bases are TGCGCCAGCAGCCTACAGGGAATCACCGGGGAGCTGTTTTTT. Protein product: CASSLQGITGELFF.

The chain joins TRBV19 to TRBJ1-3; D may be TRBD1 (5 bases). V was clipped by 3 bases and J by 4 bases, with 10 bases between them. This CDR3 contains 14 residues. Germline V gene data show CDR1 as LNHDA and CDR2 as SQIVND (reference sequence). CDR3 sequence: CASSISQGGNTIYF. The CDR3 region has the DNA TGTGCCAGTAGTATCTCCCAGGGCGGAAACACCATATATTTT.

This clone was detected a few times. The rearrangement joins TRBV19 to TRBJ2-7; the match to TRBD2 covers 11 bases. With 1 base clipped from V and 4 bases from J, the junction kept 0 bases outside the gene matches. This CDR3 is built from 14 residues. From germline, CDR1 is LNHDA and CDR2 SQIVND (reference sequence). CDR3 sequence reads: CASSIASGRYEQYF. In DNA, the CDR3 is TGTGCCAGTAGTATAGCTAGCGGGAGGTACGAGCAGTACTTC.

The chain employs TRBV5-4 and TRBJ1-2; D call uncertain. Trimming took 1 base from V and 2 from J, leaving 6 bases between them. The CDR3 runs 13 residues. Per germline, CDR1 SGHNT and CDR2 YYREEE (reference sequence). The CDR3 region has the DNA TGTGCCAGCAGCTTGCCTGTAAACTATGGCTACACCTTC. This sequence encodes CASSLPVNYGYTF.

This sequence joins TRBV27 and TRBJ2-7, with D perhaps matching TRBD2 (5 bases). V was cut by 8 bases and J by 7 bases, with 15 bases left in between. Germline loops: CDR1 MNHEY, CDR2 SMNVEV (reference sequence). The CDR3 contains 12 residues. The CDR3 bases are TGTGCCAGCCGCCCGCGCCCGGGGGAGCAGTACTTC. Translating gives CASRPRPGEQYF.

The rearrangement uses TRBV18 and TRBJ1-2; D gene uncertain. Deletions cut 0 bases from V and 4 bases from J, with 12 bases between. The length of the CDR3 is 15 residues. From germline, CDR1 is KGHSH and CDR2 LQKENI. Here the CDR3 DNA reads TGTGCCAGCTCACCACCGGCCAGAGGTGGCTATGGCTACACCTTC. This encodes CASSPPARGGYGYTF.

The V gene is TRBV25-1, the J gene TRBJ1-5; a possible D gene is TRBD1 (5 bases). The CDR3 is 14 residues long. Germline V CDR1 and CDR2: MGHDK, SYGVNS. The germline V and J ends were trimmed by 1 base and 4 bases, with 8 bases remaining between them. This CDR3 reads CASSESGYNQPQHF. For the CDR3, the DNA is TGTGCCAGCAGTGAATCAGGGTATAATCAGCCCCAGCATTTT.